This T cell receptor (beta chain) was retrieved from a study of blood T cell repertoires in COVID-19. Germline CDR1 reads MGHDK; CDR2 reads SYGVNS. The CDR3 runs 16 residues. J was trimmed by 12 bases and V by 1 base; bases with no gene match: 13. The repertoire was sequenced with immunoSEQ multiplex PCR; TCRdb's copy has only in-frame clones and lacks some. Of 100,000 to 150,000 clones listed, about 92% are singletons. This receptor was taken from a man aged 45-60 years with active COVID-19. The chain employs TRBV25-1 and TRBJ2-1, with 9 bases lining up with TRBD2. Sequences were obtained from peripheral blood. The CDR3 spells CASSESGQRGARWQFF. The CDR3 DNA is TGTGCCAGCAGTGAATCGGGGCAGCGGGGGGCGCGATGGCAGTTCTTC.